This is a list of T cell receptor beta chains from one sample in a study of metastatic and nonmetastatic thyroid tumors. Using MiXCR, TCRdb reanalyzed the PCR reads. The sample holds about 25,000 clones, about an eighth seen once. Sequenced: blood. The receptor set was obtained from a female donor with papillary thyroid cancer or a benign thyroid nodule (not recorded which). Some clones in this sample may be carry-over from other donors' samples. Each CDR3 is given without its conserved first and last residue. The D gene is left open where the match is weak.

CDR3: ASSEAVMGSTGGANYGYT
V: TRBV6-1
D: TRBD1

CDR3: ASSPWGGPTDTQY
V: TRBV7-3
D: TRBD2

CDR3: ASSTPGGKQETQY
V: TRBV9
D: TRBD2

CDR3: ASSFGWGRGGIYEQF
V: TRBV11-2
D: NA

CDR3: ASSVEGLAGGQVSNEQF
V: TRBV9
D: TRBD2

CDR3: ASSSPGLSQPQH
V: TRBV28
D: NA

CDR3: ASSLAGGGNEQF
V: TRBV12-3/TRBV12-4
D: NA

CDR3: ASSYTREQF
V: TRBV6-2/TRBV6-3
D: NA

CDR3: AWSVGHWDGYT
V: TRBV30
D: NA

CDR3: ASSFSSHQPQH
V: TRBV12-3/TRBV12-4
D: NA

CDR3: ASSFAGDQPQH
V: TRBV5-1
D: NA

CDR3: ASSQDLSGGVGGTDTQY
V: TRBV3-1
D: NA

CDR3: ASSQGGGAYNEQF
V: TRBV4-3
D: TRBD2

CDR3: ASSQEGRGRPDTQY
V: TRBV3-1
D: NA

CDR3: ASSYSGQDEQY
V: TRBV6-5
D: TRBD1

CDR3: ACSLSTANTGELF
V: TRBV7-3
D: NA

CDR3: ASSLSFQGGIDTQY
V: TRBV7-3
D: NA

CDR3: AISESGGPYNEQF
V: TRBV10-3
D: NA

CDR3: ASSTLSGSYEQY
V: TRBV12-3/TRBV12-4
D: NA

CDR3: ASTSGQGATDTQY
V: TRBV6-1
D: TRBD1

CDR3: ATGTSGSSDHY
V: TRBV6-1
D: TRBD2

CDR3: ASSETSGFTDTQY
V: TRBV12-3/TRBV12-4
D: TRBD2

CDR3: ASSLVSYEQY
V: TRBV7-9
D: NA

CDR3: ASSYRGRGRSGVNEQF
V: TRBV12-3/TRBV12-4
D: NA

CDR3: SALKEGDTEAF
V: TRBV20-1
D: NA

CDR3: ASSSRDSCTYEQY
V: TRBV28
D: TRBD1

CDR3: ASRRQAYEQY
V: TRBV7-2
D: NA

CDR3: ASRAGGGGQPQH
V: TRBV6-2/TRBV6-3
D: NA

CDR3: ASSLIFGSTEAF
V: TRBV7-9
D: NA

CDR3: ASSLERTISTDTQY
V: TRBV12-3/TRBV12-4
D: NA